One sample yielded the 5 T cell receptor beta chains listed below, sequenced in a study of cytomegalovirus exposure and HLA in healthy donors. The method was immunoSEQ multiplex PCR; TCRdb's version includes in-frame clones alone and lacks a portion of them. The sample has fewer than 250,000 clones, around four fifths seen once. The specimen was PBMCs. The receptors come from a woman aged 18 to 35 in good health and CMV-seronegative.

This chain links TRBV27 with TRBJ1-1; D unclear. This CDR3 is 13 amino acids long. Trimming took off 2 bases at V and 0 bases at J, with 4 bases between the two ends. The V gene's germline CDR1 is MNHEY and CDR2 SMNVEV (reference sequence). The CDR3 loop is CASSLMLNTEAFF. The CDR3 DNA follows: TGTGCCAGCAGTTTAATGTTGAACACTGAAGCTTTCTTT.

This clone was found once. The chain combines TRBV6-1 with TRBJ2-5; possible D gene TRBD2, 7 bases. The CDR3 loop spans 16 amino acids. CDR1 is MNHNS and CDR2 is SASEGT in the germline V gene. V was trimmed by 2 bases and J by 5 bases, leaving 18 bases between them. CDR3 nucleotide sequence: TGTGCCAGCAGTGAAACAGGGAGGGAAGCTTCGGAGACCCAGTACTTC. Protein product: CASSETGREASETQYF.

Turning to this clone: The junction does not match germline at one end; this may be a read error. The rearrangement links TRBV7-7 to TRBJ2-1; TRBD2 matches at 9 bases. Germline-derived CDR1 and CDR2 are SSHAT and FNYEAQ (reference sequence). The CDR3 runs 16 residues. The CDR3 region is CASSKLPAGGGDEQFF. The CDR3 nucleotides read TGTGCTAGCAGCAAACTCCCAGCGGGGGGAGGGGATGAGCAGTTCTTC.

This clone was observed a single time. The gene calls are TRBV25-1 and TRBJ2-5; TRBD2 is a possible D gene (5 bases). Germline lookup yields CDR1 MGHDK and CDR2 SYGVNS. This CDR3 spans 13 amino acids. V was shortened by 6 bases and J by 1 base, with 9 bases between the two germline ends. CDR3 DNA: TGTGCCAGCAGATCGGGATCCCAAGAGACCCAGTACTTC. Translating it yields CASRSGSQETQYF.

In its sample, this clone was seen once. The V call is TRBV11-1, the J call TRBJ2-7; D call uncertain. The CDR3 runs 12 residues. The ends were cut back, 5 bases at V and 6 bases at J, with 11 bases in the middle. The V gene's germline CDR1 is SGHAT and CDR2 FQDESV (reference sequence). In nucleotides, the CDR3 is TGTGCCAGCAGCACCTGGCCTCGCGAGCAGTACTTC. This gives the protein CASSTWPREQYF.